The 21 T cell receptor beta chains given below trace back to one sample, sequenced in a study of T cells in localized non-small cell lung cancer. The protocol was immunoSEQ multiplex PCR, while the TCRdb copy is restricted to in-frame clones and leaves out a portion. The data hold about 23,000 clones, with approximately 87% observed a single time. Sequencing used peripheral blood, obtained before any cancer treatment. The receptors originated from a woman aged 35-75 years with stage I lung adenocarcinoma.

This rearrangement joins TRBV5-4 to TRBJ2-1, with 8 bases matching TRBD1. With 4 bases clipped from V and 9 bases from J, the junction kept 9 bases outside the gene matches. This CDR3 is built from 14 residues. Germline V gene lookup returns CDR1 SGHNT and CDR2 YYREEE (reference sequence). The CDR3, as DNA: TGTGCCAGCAGCCCCAGACAGGGGCAGGTTGAGCAGTTCTTC. It yields the protein CASSPRQGQVEQFF.

The rearrangement joins TRBV5-1 to TRBJ2-3; no definite D call. Germline lookup yields CDR1 SGHRS and CDR2 YFSETQ. The CDR3 spans 15 residues. V was trimmed by 0 bases and J by 2 bases, leaving 10 bases between them. CDR3 DNA sequence: TGCGCCAGCAGCTTGGCCCCCCCGACCACAGATACGCAGTATTTT. Protein: CASSLAPPTTDTQYF.

The chain has TRBV7-2 and TRBJ2-5, with unresolved D. The V and J ends lost 5 bases and 2 bases respectively, with 15 bases between them. Germline V gene data show CDR1 as SGHTA and CDR2 as FQGNSA. The CDR3 length is 15 residues. The CDR3 sequence is CASSIRLAPQETQYF. The DNA of the CDR3 is TGTGCCAGCAGCATCCGACTGGCCCCGCAAGAGACCCAGTACTTC.

There are a few counts of this clone. The chain couples TRBV20-1 to TRBJ1-2, with TRBD1 matching 8 bases. Germline V gene lookup returns CDR1 DFQATT and CDR2 SNEGSKA (reference sequence). This CDR3 has 11 residues. V gave up 7 bases and J gave up 4 bases; unmatched junction bases: 2. CDR3: CSGGTGYGYTF. DNA for the CDR3: TGCAGTGGCGGGACAGGCTATGGCTACACCTTC.

The chain joins TRBV9 to TRBJ1-5; tentatively, D is TRBD1 (5 bases). Looked up from germline, CDR1 is SGDLS and CDR2 is YYNGEE. There are 14 residues in the CDR3. V lost 4 bases and J 5 bases, leaving 13 bases between the germline ends. This CDR3 is CASSRRDGYQPQHF. As DNA, the CDR3 is TGTGCCAGCAGCCGACGGGACGGATATCAGCCCCAGCATTTT.

This clone has only one observation. The genes are TRBV7-9 and TRBJ1-4; no firm D call. CDR1 is SEHNR, CDR2 FQNEAQ, per germline (reference sequence). The CDR3 contains 15 residues. Trimming shortened V by 5 bases and J by 2 bases, and 12 bases separated the two germline ends. The CDR3 spells CASSPRQQTNEKLFF. DNA of the CDR3: TGTGCCAGCAGCCCCCGTCAGCAGACTAATGAAAAACTGTTTTTT.

CDR3 residues: CASSVDGGNQPQHF. CDR3 DNA sequence: TGCGCCAGCAGCGTAGACGGGGGCAATCAGCCCCAGCATTTT. V and J are TRBV5-1 and TRBJ1-5; the D is unclear. Germline V CDR1 and CDR2: SGHRS, YFSETQ. Trimming shortened V by 4 bases and J by 2 bases, and 10 bases separated the two germline ends. This CDR3 comprises 14 residues. The complete variable domain, with remaining parts taken from reference TRBV5-1 and TRBJ1-5, reads KAGVTQTPRYLIKTRGQQVTLSCSPISGHRSVSWYQQTPGQGLQFLFEYFSETQRNKGNFPGRFSGRQFSNSRSEMNVSTLELGDSALYLCASSVDGGNQPQHFGDGTRLSIL.

The chain recombines TRBV6-1 with TRBJ1-6, with D uncertain. Germline CDR1 MNHNS, CDR2 SASEGT. The CDR3 totals 13 residues. V was cut by 3 bases and J by 7 bases, with 7 bases left in between. The CDR3: CASSDGRNSPLHF. The CDR3 bases are TGTGCCAGCAGTGACGGGAGGAATTCACCCCTCCACTTT.

The chain uses TRBV5-4 and TRBJ1-3; 9 bases are shared with TRBD1. Trimming removed 4 bases from V and 7 bases from J; junction bases left unmatched: 3. Per germline, CDR1 SGHNT and CDR2 YYREEE (reference sequence). This CDR3 region has 13 residues. The CDR3 here is CASSTGQGNTIYF. The CDR3 coding sequence is TGTGCCAGCAGCACCGGACAGGGGAACACCATATATTTT. The whole variable domain, remainder taken from reference TRBV5-4 and TRBJ1-3, is ETGVTQSPTHLIKTRGQQVTLRCSSQSGHNTVSWYQQALGQGPQFIFQYYREEENGRGNFPPRFSGLQFPNYSSELNVNALELDDSALYLCASSTGQGNTIYFGEGSWLTVV.

This rearrangement joins TRBV19 to TRBJ1-2, with a weak D call TRBD1 (5 bases). The CDR3 sequence is 17 residues long. V gave up 4 bases and J gave up 0 bases, with 18 bases separating them. The germline V gene has CDR1 LNHDA and CDR2 SQIVND (reference sequence). The CDR3 DNA follows: TGTGCCAGTAGTAGCCGCGACAGTTATCAGGCTAACTATGGCTACACCTTC. Protein: CASSSRDSYQANYGYTF.

The chain recombines TRBV7-2 with TRBJ1-2; no definite D call. Trimming left V 3 bases short and J 0 bases short, with 8 bases between. The germline CDR1 and CDR2 sequences are SGHTA and FQGNSA. This CDR3 comprises 14 residues. As DNA, the CDR3 is TGTGCCAGCAGCTTGGCAGAAGCTAACTATGGCTACACCTTC. Protein: CASSLAEANYGYTF.

The chain is built from TRBV9 and TRBJ2-3; D might be TRBD2 (7 bases). With 0 bases removed from V and 0 bases from J, the gap between germline ends came to 11 bases. This CDR3 has 16 residues. CDR1 is SGDLS, CDR2 YYNGEE, per germline. In nucleotides, the CDR3 is TGTGCCAGCAGCGTAGCGGGGGGCCTCAGCACAGATACGCAGTATTTT. It codes for CASSVAGGLSTDTQYF.

The rearrangement joins TRBV9 to TRBJ1-2, with TRBD1 matching over 8 bases. Germline V lookup: CDR1 SGDLS, CDR2 YYNGEE. The CDR3 has 15 residues. V dropped 3 bases and J dropped 6; count of bases not matched to a gene: 10. The CDR3 here is CASSARTGRTNGYTF. The CDR3 DNA sequence: TGTGCCAGCAGCGCCAGGACAGGGAGGACAAATGGCTACACCTTC. The full variable domain, completed using reference TRBV9 and TRBJ1-2, is DSGVTQTPKHLITATGQRVTLRCSPRSGDLSVYWYQQSLDQGLQFLIQYYNGEERAKGNILERFSAQQFPDLHSELNLSSLELGDSALYFCASSARTGRTNGYTFGSGTRLTVV.

A note on this clone: Other DNA sequences from this sample encode an identical CDR3 as well. The gene calls are TRBV2 and TRBJ1-1; 12 bases align to TRBD1. The CDR3 sequence is 16 residues long. Germline CDR1 is SNHLY and CDR2 is FYNNEI. V lost 3 bases and J lost 5; bases outside the gene matches: 7. CDR3 loop: CASSDSGTGGQTEAFF. The CDR3 DNA sequence: TGTGCCAGCAGTGATTCCGGGACAGGGGGCCAGACTGAAGCTTTCTTT.

This clone appeared a few times. V usage is TRBV2 and J usage is TRBJ1-6; TRBD1 is a possible D gene (5 bases). Germline V gene sequence: CDR1 SNHLY, CDR2 FYNNEI. With 8 bases removed from V and 7 bases from J, the gap between germline ends came to 12 bases. The CDR3 runs to 13 residues. The CDR3 reads CASDLRGNSPLHF. For the CDR3, the DNA is TGTGCCAGCGATTTACGGGGCAATTCACCCCTCCACTTT. Complete variable domain (other parts from reference TRBV2 and TRBJ1-6): EPEVTQTPSHQVTQMGQEVILRCVPISNHLYFYWYRQILGQKVEFLVSFYNNEISEKSEIFDDQFSVERPDGSNFTLKIRSTKLEDSAMYFCASDLRGNSPLHFGNGTRLTVT.

The CDR3, as DNA: TGTGCCAGCAGTGAGGGGAACACCGGGGAGCTGTTTTTT. This encodes CASSEGNTGELFF. The chain uses TRBV6-4 and TRBJ2-2, with D unresolved. Trimming removed 3 bases at V and 1 base at J, with 3 bases between. The CDR3 sequence is 13 residues long. Per the germline V gene, CDR1 is MRHNA and CDR2 is SNTAGT.

Note on this clone: An end of the junction differs from the germline gene, which may be a read error. The J gene is TRBJ1-6, the V gene TRBV7-7; D not certain. This CDR3 region has 11 residues. The V gene's germline CDR1 is SSHAT and CDR2 FNYEAQ (reference sequence). The CDR3 is CASSFYKPLHF. CDR3 sequence (DNA): TGTGCTAGCAGCTTTTATAAACCCCTCCACTTT.

This clone was counted between two and nine times. The chain uses TRBV5-1 and TRBJ2-2; TRBD1 matches at 8 bases. The CDR3 sequence is 15 residues long. Germline loops: CDR1 SGHRS, CDR2 YFSETQ. V trimming: 4 bases; J trimming: 4 bases; junction bases outside the gene matches: 6. The CDR3 here is CASSETGVGTGELFF. The CDR3 DNA sequence: TGCGCCAGCAGCGAGACAGGGGTCGGCACCGGGGAGCTGTTTTTT.

The chain combines TRBV2 with TRBJ2-4, with a weak D call TRBD1 (6 bases). This CDR3 comprises 15 residues. Germline lookup yields CDR1 SNHLY and CDR2 FYNNEI. Trimming took off 9 bases at V and 7 bases at J, with 22 bases between the two ends. The CDR3 reads CARRKVVRGSNIQYF. In nucleotides, the CDR3 is TGTGCCAGGAGGAAAGTGGTCAGGGGATCGAACATTCAGTACTTC.

The rearrangement joins TRBV5-1 to TRBJ1-4, with D maybe TRBD1 (5 bases). Per germline, CDR1 SGHRS and CDR2 YFSETQ. Trimming took 2 bases from V and 4 from J, leaving 12 bases between them. The CDR3 has 15 amino acids. CDR3 loop: CASSFGRGVNEKLFF. In DNA form, the CDR3 reads TGCGCCAGCAGCTTCGGGAGAGGGGTTAATGAAAAACTGTTTTTT.

This rearrangement joins TRBV29-1 to TRBJ2-1; TRBD1 matches 7 bases. The CDR3 is made up of 12 amino acids. Germline V gene sequence: CDR1 SQVTM, CDR2 ANQGSEA. V lost 6 bases to trimming and J lost 9 bases; unmatched junction nucleotides: 8. CDR3 residues: CSVRQGISEQFF. DNA for the CDR3: TGCAGCGTGAGACAGGGTATCAGTGAGCAGTTCTTC.